This TCR beta chain stems from a study of control samples from healthy donors and cancer patients. Method: immunoSEQ multiplex PCR; TCRdb's copy keeps in-frame clones and lacks some. The sample yields approximately 180,000 clones, around 90% seen once. V shed 5 bases, J shed 3 bases, and the junction held 0 bases outside the gene matches. This CDR3 is 13 amino acids long. CDR1 is LGHNT, CDR2 FRNRAP, per germline. The V and J genes are TRBV12-5 and TRBJ2-3; 9 bases agree with TRBD1. The material sequenced was blood. The sequence derives from a woman aged 40 to 50 in good health. This CDR3 reads CASGDRGTDTQYF. The CDR3 bases are TGTGCTAGTGGTGACAGGGGGACAGATACGCAGTATTTT.